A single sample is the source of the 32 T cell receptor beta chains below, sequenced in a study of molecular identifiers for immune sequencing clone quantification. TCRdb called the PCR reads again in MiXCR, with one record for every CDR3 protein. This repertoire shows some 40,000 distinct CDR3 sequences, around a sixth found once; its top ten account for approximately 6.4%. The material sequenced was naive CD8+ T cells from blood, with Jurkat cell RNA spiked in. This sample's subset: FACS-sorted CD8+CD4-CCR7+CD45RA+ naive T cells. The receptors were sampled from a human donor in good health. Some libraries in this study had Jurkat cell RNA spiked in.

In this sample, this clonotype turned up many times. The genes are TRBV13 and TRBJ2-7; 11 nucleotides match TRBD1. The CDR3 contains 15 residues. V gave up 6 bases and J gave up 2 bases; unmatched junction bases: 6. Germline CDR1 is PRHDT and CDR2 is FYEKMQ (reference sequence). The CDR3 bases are TGTGCCAGCAGGGGACAGGGGGATTACCCCTACGAGCAGTACTTC. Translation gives CASRGQGDYPYEQYF.

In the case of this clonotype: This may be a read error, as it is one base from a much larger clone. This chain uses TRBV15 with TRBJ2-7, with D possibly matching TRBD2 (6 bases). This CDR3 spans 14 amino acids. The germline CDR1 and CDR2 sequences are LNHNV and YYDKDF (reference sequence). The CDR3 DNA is TGTGCCACCAGAAGAGATCCGGAGGGGTACGAGCAGTACTTC. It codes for CATRRDPEGYEQYF.

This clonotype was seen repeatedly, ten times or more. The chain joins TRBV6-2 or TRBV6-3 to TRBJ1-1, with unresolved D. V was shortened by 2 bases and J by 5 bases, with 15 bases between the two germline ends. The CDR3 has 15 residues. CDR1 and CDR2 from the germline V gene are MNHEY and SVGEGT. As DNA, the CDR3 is TGTGCCAGCAGTTACGGAGCGCCGGAGGGAACTGAAGCTTTCTTT. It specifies CASSYGAPEGTEAFF.

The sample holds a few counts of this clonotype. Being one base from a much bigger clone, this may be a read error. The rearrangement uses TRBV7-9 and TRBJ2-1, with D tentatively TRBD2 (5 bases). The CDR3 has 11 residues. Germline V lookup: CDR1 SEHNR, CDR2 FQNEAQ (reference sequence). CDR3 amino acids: CANSQEGQQFF. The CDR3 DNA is TGTGCCAACAGCCAAGAGGGCCAGCAGTTCTTC.

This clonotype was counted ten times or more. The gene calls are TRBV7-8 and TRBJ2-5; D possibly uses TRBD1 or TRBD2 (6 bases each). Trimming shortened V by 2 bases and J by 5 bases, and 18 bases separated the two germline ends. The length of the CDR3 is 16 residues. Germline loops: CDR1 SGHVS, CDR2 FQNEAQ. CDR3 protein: CASSLLSLGGRETQYF. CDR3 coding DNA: TGTGCCAGCAGCTTACTAAGTTTGGGGGGCAGGGAGACCCAGTACTTC.

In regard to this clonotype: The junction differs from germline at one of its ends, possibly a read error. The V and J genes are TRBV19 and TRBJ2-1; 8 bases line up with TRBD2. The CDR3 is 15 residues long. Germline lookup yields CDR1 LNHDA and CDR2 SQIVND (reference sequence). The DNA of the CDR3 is TGTGCCGGTAGTACGGGGGGGGATTCCTACAATGAGCATTTCTTC. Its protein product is CAGSTGGDSYNEHFF. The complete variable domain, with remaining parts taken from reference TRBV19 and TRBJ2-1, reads DGGITQSPKYLFRKEGQNVTLSCEQNLNHDAMYWYRQDPGQGLRLIYYSQIVNDFQKGDIAEGYSVSREKKESFPLTVTSAQKNPTAFYLCAGSTGGDSYNEHFFGPGTRLTVL.

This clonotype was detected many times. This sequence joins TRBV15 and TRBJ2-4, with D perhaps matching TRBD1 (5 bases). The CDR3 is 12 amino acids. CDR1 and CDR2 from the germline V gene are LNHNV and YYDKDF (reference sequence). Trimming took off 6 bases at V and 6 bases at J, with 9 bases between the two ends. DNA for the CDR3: TGTGCCACCAGTGGGGCTGGAAACATTCAGTACTTC. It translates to CATSGAGNIQYF.

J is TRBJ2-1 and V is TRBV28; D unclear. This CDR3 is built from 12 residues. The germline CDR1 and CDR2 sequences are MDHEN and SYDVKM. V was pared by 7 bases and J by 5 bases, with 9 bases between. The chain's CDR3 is CASNRRNNEQFF. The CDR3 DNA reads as TGTGCCAGCAATCGGCGAAACAATGAGCAGTTCTTC. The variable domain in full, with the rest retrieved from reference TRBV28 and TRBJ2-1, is DVKVTQSSRYLVKRTGEKVFLECVQDMDHENMFWYRQDPGLGLRLIYFSYDVKMKEKGDIPEGYSVSREKKERFSLILESASTNQTSMYLCASNRRNNEQFFGPGTRLTVL.

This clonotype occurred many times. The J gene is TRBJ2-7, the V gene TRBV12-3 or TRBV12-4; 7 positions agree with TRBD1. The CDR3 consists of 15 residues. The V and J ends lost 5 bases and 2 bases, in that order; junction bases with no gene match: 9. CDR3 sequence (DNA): TGTGCCAGCAGTACCAACAGGGGTCCCGCCTACGAGCAGTACTTC. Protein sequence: CASSTNRGPAYEQYF.

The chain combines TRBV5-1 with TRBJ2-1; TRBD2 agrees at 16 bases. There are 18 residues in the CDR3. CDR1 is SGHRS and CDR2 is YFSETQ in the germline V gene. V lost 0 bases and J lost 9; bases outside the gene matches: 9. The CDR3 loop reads CASSLAGTSGRAVLEQFF. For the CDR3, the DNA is TGCGCCAGCAGCTTGGCCGGGACTAGCGGGAGGGCCGTGCTTGAGCAGTTCTTC. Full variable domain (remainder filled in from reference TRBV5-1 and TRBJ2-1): KAGVTQTPRYLIKTRGQQVTLSCSPISGHRSVSWYQQTPGQGLQFLFEYFSETQRNKGNFPGRFSGRQFSNSRSEMNVSTLELGDSALYLCASSLAGTSGRAVLEQFFGPGTRLTVL.

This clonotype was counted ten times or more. The CDR3 region is CASSPPSPYEQYF. The CDR3, as DNA: TGTGCCAGCAGCCCCCCATCCCCCTACGAGCAGTACTTC. This sequence joins TRBV7-9 and TRBJ2-7; D is undetermined. The ends were cut back, 5 bases at V and 2 bases at J, with 10 bases in the middle. Germline V lookup: CDR1 SEHNR, CDR2 FQNEAQ (reference sequence). The CDR3 runs 13 residues.

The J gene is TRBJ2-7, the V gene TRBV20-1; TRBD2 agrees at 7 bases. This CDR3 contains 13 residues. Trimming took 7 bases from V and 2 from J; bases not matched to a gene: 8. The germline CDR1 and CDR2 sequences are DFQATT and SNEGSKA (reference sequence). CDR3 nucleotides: TGCAGTGGCACCGGGACTAACCCCTACGAGCAGTACTTC. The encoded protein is CSGTGTNPYEQYF.

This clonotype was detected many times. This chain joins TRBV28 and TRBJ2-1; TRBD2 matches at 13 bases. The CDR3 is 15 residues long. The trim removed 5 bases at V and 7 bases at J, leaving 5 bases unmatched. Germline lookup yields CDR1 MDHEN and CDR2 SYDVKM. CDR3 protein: CASSVPGLAGNEQFF. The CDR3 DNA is TGTGCCAGCAGTGTCCCGGGACTAGCGGGAAATGAGCAGTTCTTC. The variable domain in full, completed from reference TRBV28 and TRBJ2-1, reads DVKVTQSSRYLVKRTGEKVFLECVQDMDHENMFWYRQDPGLGLRLIYFSYDVKMKEKGDIPEGYSVSREKKERFSLILESASTNQTSMYLCASSVPGLAGNEQFFGPGTRLTVL.

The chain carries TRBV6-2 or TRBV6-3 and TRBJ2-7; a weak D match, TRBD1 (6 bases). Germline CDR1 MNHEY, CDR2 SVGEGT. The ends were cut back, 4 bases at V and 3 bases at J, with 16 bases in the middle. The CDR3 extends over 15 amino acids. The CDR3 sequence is CASSSIDRSLYEQYF. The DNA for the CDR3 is TGTGCCAGCAGTTCCATAGACAGGAGTCTCTACGAGCAGTACTTC.

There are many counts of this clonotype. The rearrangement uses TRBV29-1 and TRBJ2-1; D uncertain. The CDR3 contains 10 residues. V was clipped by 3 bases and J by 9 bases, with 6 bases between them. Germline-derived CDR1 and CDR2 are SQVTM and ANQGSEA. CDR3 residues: CSVDVVEQFF. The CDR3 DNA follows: TGCAGCGTTGATGTCGTTGAGCAGTTCTTC.

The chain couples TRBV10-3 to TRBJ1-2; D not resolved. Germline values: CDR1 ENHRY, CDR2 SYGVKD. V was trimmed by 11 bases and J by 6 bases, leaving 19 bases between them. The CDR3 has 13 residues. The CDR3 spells CASLIEGYHGYTF. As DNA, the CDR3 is TGTGCCTCCTTGATTGAGGGTTACCATGGCTACACCTTC.

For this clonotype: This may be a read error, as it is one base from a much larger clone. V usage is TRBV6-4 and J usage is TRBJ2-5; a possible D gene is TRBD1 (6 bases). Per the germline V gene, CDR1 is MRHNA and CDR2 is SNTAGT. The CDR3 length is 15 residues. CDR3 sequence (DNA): TGTGCCAGCAGAGCAACAGGGCATATCCAAGAGATCCAGTACTTC. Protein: CASRATGHIQEIQYF.

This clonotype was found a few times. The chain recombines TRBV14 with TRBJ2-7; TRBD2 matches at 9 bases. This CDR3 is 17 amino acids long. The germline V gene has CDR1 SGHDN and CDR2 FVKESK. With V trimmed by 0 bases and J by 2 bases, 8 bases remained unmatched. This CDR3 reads CASSQDPVAGVPYEQYF. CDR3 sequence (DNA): TGTGCCAGCAGCCAAGATCCCGTAGCGGGAGTACCCTACGAGCAGTACTTC. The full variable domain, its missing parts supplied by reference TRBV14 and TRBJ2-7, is EAGVTQFPSHSVIEKGQTVTLRCDPISGHDNLYWYRRVMGKEIKFLLHFVKESKQDESGMPNNRFLAERTGGTYSTLKVQPAELEDSGVYFCASSQDPVAGVPYEQYFGPGTRLTVT.

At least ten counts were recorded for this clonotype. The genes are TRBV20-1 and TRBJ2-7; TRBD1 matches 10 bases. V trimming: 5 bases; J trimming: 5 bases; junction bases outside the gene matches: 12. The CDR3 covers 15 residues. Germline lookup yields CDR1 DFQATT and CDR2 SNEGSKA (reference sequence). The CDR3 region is CSALTPGQGFNEQYF. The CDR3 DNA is TGCAGTGCTCTTACGCCGGGACAGGGGTTCAACGAGCAGTACTTC.

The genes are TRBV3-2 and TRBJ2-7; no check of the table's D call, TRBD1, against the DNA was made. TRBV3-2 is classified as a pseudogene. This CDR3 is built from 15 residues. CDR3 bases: TGTGCCAGCAGCCAAGGGCGGCGGGGGTCCTACGAGCAGTACTTC. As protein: CASSQGRRGSYEQYF.

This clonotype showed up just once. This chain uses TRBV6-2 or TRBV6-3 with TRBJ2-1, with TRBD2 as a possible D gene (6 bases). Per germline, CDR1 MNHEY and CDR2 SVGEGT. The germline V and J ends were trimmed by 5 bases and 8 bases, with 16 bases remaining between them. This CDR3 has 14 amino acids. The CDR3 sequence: CASSPLRWRDEQFF. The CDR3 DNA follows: TGTGCCAGCAGTCCCCTAAGGTGGAGGGATGAGCAGTTCTTC.

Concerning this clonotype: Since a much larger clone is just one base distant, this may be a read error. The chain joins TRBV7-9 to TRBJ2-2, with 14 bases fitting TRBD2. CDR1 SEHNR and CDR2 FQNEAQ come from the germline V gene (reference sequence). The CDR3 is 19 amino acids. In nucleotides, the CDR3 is TGTGCCAGCAGCTCCTCCGGGACTAGCGGGAGCCCGAACACCAGGGAGCTGTTTTTT. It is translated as CASSSSGTSGSPNTRELFF.

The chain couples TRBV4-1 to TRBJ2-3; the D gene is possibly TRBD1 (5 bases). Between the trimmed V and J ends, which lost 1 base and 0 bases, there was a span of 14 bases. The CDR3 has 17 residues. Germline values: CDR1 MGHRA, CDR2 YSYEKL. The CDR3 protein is CASSQVGAFSSTDTQYF. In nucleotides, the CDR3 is TGCGCCAGCAGCCAAGTTGGGGCCTTTTCTAGCACAGATACGCAGTATTTT.

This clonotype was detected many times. CDR3 nucleotides: TGTGCCAGCAGTCTATCGGACAGGTCGAACACCGGGGAGCTGTTTTTT. Its protein is CASSLSDRSNTGELFF. This chain connects TRBV28 to TRBJ2-2; TRBD1 matches at 7 bases. The CDR3 has 16 amino acids. V shed 5 bases, J shed 0 bases, and the junction held 6 bases outside the gene matches. Per germline, CDR1 MDHEN and CDR2 SYDVKM.

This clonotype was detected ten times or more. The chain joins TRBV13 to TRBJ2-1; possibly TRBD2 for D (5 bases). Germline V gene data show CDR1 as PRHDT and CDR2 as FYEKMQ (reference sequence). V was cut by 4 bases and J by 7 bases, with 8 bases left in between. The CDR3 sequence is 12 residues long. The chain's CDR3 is CASSSRGNEQFF. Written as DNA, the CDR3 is TGTGCCAGCAGCTCGAGAGGGAATGAGCAGTTCTTC. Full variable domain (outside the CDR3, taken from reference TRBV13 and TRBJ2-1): AAGVIQSPRHLIKEKRETATLKCYPIPRHDTVYWYQQGPGQDPQFLISFYEKMQSDKGSIPDRFSAQQFSDYHSELNMSSLELGDSALYFCASSSRGNEQFFGPGTRLTVL.

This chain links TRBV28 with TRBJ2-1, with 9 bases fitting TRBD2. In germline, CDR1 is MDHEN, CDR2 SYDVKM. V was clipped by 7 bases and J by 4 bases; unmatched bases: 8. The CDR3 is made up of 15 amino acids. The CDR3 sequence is CASTASGTPYNEQFF. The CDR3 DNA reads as TGTGCCAGCACCGCTAGCGGGACTCCGTACAATGAGCAGTTCTTC.

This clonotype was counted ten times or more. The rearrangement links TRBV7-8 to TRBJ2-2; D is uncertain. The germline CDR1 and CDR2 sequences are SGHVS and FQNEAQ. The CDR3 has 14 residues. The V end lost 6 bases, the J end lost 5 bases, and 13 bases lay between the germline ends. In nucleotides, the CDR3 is TGTGCCAGCAGGTCAATCACCGGGACCGGGGAGCTGTTTTTT. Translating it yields CASRSITGTGELFF.

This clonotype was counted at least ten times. The CDR3 DNA sequence: TGTGCCAGCAGCCTCAGCGAGCAGTACTTC. Its protein is CASSLSEQYF. The chain carries TRBV7-9 and TRBJ2-7; no clear D. In germline, CDR1 is SEHNR, CDR2 FQNEAQ (reference sequence). The CDR3 consists of 10 residues. V was pared by 5 bases and J by 6 bases, with 5 bases between.

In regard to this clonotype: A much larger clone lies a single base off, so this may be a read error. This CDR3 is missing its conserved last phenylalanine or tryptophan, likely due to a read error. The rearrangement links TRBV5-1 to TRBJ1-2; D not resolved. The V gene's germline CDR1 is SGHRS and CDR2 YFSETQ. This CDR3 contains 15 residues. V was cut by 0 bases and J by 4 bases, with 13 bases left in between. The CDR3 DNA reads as TGCGCCAGCAGCTTGGAAGCCTGGACGTCCTATGGCTACACCGTC. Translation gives CASSLEAWTSYGYTV.

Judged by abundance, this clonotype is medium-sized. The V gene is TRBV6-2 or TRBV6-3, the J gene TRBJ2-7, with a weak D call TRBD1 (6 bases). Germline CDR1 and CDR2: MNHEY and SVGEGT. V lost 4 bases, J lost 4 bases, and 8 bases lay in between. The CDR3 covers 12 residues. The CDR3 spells CASSFGQYEQYF. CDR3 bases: TGTGCCAGCAGTTTCGGACAGTACGAGCAGTACTTC.

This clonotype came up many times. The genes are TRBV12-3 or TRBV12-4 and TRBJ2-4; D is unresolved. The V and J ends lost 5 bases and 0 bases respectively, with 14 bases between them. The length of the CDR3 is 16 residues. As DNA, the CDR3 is TGTGCCAGCAGTCCTATGGACCAACTAGCCAAAAACATTCAGTACTTC. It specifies CASSPMDQLAKNIQYF.

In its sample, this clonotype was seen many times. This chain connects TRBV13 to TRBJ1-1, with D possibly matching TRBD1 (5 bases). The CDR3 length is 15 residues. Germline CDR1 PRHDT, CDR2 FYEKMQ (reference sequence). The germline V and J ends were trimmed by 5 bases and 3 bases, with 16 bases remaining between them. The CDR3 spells CASSDSSEGHTEAFF. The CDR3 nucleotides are TGTGCCAGCAGCGATTCCTCTGAGGGGCACACTGAAGCTTTCTTT. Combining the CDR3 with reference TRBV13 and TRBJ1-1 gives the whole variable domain AAGVIQSPRHLIKEKRETATLKCYPIPRHDTVYWYQQGPGQDPQFLISFYEKMQSDKGSIPDRFSAQQFSDYHSELNMSSLELGDSALYFCASSDSSEGHTEAFFGQGTRLTVV.